Below are 25 T cell receptor beta chains sequenced from a single sample in a study of cytomegalovirus exposure and HLA in healthy donors. The PCR contained 60 Vbeta and 13 Jbeta primers. Libraries were prepared by immunoSEQ multiplex PCR; TCRdb keeps only in-frame clonotypes and omits some of them. The sample lists more than 80,000 clones, around 78% occurring once. Sequenced material: PBMCs. These receptors were taken from a man between 18 and 29 years old in good health and CMV-seropositive.

This chain joins TRBV11-2 and TRBJ1-1; tentative D call: TRBD1 (5 bases). V was cut by 6 bases and J by 7 bases, with 18 bases left in between. The germline CDR1 and CDR2 sequences are SGHAT and FQNNGV. CDR3 size: 14 residues. CDR3 in DNA: TGTGCCAGCAGACCAGACAGACCGGGGGATGAAGCTTTCTTT. Protein: CASRPDRPGDEAFF.

The chain is built from TRBV4-1 and TRBJ2-7; 7 bases fit TRBD2. With 0 bases clipped from V and 1 base from J, the junction kept 9 bases outside the gene matches. The CDR3 is 17 residues long. The germline V gene has CDR1 MGHRA and CDR2 YSYEKL. This CDR3 is CASSQDLESGESYEQYF. The CDR3 nucleotides are TGCGCCAGCAGCCAAGACCTAGAGAGCGGGGAATCCTACGAGCAGTACTTC.

This clone has just one count. The chain links TRBV25-1 to TRBJ1-1, with no clear D. The CDR3 sequence is 13 residues long. V lost 6 bases to trimming and J lost 2 bases, with 10 bases between them. The germline gives CDR1 MGHDK, CDR2 SYGVNS. CDR3: CASRPGENTEAFF. Written as DNA, the CDR3 is TGTGCCAGCAGGCCGGGAGAAAACACTGAAGCTTTCTTT.

This clone was recorded once. The CDR3 sequence is CATNPGLADQETQYF. The CDR3 DNA reads as TGTGCCACCAACCCGGGACTAGCAGATCAAGAGACCCAGTACTTC. The V call is TRBV15, the J call TRBJ2-5; the match to TRBD2 covers 9 bases. Germline assignment: CDR1 LNHNV and CDR2 YYDKDF (reference sequence). The CDR3 totals 15 residues. Germline trimming cut 7 bases from V and 2 bases from J; bases unmatched to any gene: 8.

The V call is TRBV7-9, the J call TRBJ2-3, with 12 nucleotides matching TRBD2. V shed 5 bases, J shed 3 bases, and the junction held 3 bases outside the gene matches. There are 15 residues in the CDR3. Germline V gene data show CDR1 as SEHNR and CDR2 as FQNEAQ (reference sequence). The DNA of the CDR3 is TGTGCCAGCAGCCAGACTAGCGGGAGTACAGATACGCAGTATTTT. This encodes CASSQTSGSTDTQYF.

The chain uses TRBV25-1 and TRBJ2-7; TRBD2 agrees at 8 bases. Germline CDR1 MGHDK, CDR2 SYGVNS. This CDR3 is built from 14 residues. The trim removed 7 bases at V and 3 bases at J, leaving 8 bases unmatched. DNA for the CDR3: TGTGCCAGCAATCCTGCGGGAGGCCACTACGAGCAGTACTTC. This sequence encodes CASNPAGGHYEQYF.

The chain is built from TRBV5-1 and TRBJ1-1, with D possibly matching TRBD1 (5 bases). Germline lookup yields CDR1 SGHRS and CDR2 YFSETQ. V lost 2 bases and J 3 bases, leaving 8 bases between the germline ends. The CDR3 has 13 amino acids. CDR3: CASSFSRDTEAFF. CDR3 in DNA: TGCGCCAGCAGCTTCTCCAGGGACACTGAAGCTTTCTTT.

The chain couples TRBV6-1 to TRBJ1-2; TRBD1 is a possible D gene (5 bases). The CDR3 length is 15 residues. The germline V gene encodes CDR1 MNHNS and CDR2 SASEGT. V dropped 0 bases and J dropped 2 bases, with 10 bases sitting between them. This CDR3 reads CASSEAGGFNYGYTF. The CDR3 DNA follows: TGTGCCAGCAGTGAAGCGGGGGGATTCAACTATGGCTACACCTTC.

The CDR3 region has the DNA TGTGCCAGCAGCCGGGCCTGGCGCGGGAGCGCGAACACCGGGGAGCTGTTTTTT. Protein sequence: CASSRAWRGSANTGELFF. The chain has TRBV7-9 and TRBJ2-2, with 7 bases lining up with TRBD2. Germline loops: CDR1 SEHNR, CDR2 FQNEAQ (reference sequence). V trimming: 5 bases; J trimming: 0 bases; junction bases outside the gene matches: 12. The CDR3 extends over 18 amino acids.

This clone was recorded a few times. J is TRBJ2-1 and V is TRBV29-1; D possibly corresponds to TRBD2 (5 bases). This CDR3 has 12 amino acids. The germline V gene encodes CDR1 SQVTM and CDR2 ANQGSEA. V lost 8 bases, J lost 4 bases, and 12 bases lay in between. In DNA form, the CDR3 reads TGCAGCCTTGCCCTAGCTTACAATGAGCAGTTCTTC. This gives the protein CSLALAYNEQFF.

This sequence joins TRBV29-1 and TRBJ1-2; D is possibly TRBD1 (5 bases). V was shortened by 3 bases and J by 4 bases, with 9 bases between the two germline ends. The CDR3 extends over 12 amino acids. Germline CDR1 reads SQVTM; CDR2 reads ANQGSEA. The CDR3 protein is CSVDFTGYGYTF. CDR3 nucleotide sequence: TGCAGCGTTGATTTTACAGGCTATGGCTACACCTTC. Supplemented by reference TRBV29-1 and TRBJ1-2, the full variable domain reads SAVISQKPSRDICQRGTSLTIQCQVDSQVTMMFWYRQQPGQSLTLIATANQGSEATYESGFVIDKFPISRPNLTFSTLTVSNMSPEDSSIYLCSVDFTGYGYTFGSGTRLTVV.

V and J are TRBV6-1 and TRBJ2-6; D is unresolved. Germline V gene lookup returns CDR1 MNHNS and CDR2 SASEGT. This CDR3 comprises 15 residues. V gave up 5 bases and J gave up 0 bases, with 8 bases separating them. Here the CDR3 reads CASSSESSGANVLTF. CDR3 in DNA: TGTGCCAGCAGTTCCGAGAGCTCTGGGGCCAACGTCCTGACTTTC.

A single count supports this clone. J is TRBJ2-2 and V is TRBV2, with no clear D. The CDR3 sequence is 12 residues long. Germline lookup yields CDR1 SNHLY and CDR2 FYNNEI. V was pared by 7 bases and J by 2 bases, with 5 bases between. The CDR3 DNA follows: TGTGCCAGCATTAGTAACACCGGGGAGCTGTTTTTT. Amino acid sequence: CASISNTGELFF.

The CDR3 loop is CASASANMNEQFF. As DNA, the CDR3 is TGTGCCAGCGCCAGCGCTAATATGAATGAGCAGTTCTTC. V usage is TRBV5-4 and J usage is TRBJ2-1, with D uncertain. The ends were cut back, 7 bases at V and 7 bases at J, with 15 bases in the middle. The V gene's germline CDR1 is SGHNT and CDR2 YYREEE (reference sequence). The CDR3 contains 13 residues.

This chain connects TRBV28 to TRBJ1-2; TRBD1 aligns across 9 bases. This CDR3 has 15 residues. Germline trimming cut 6 bases from V and 6 bases from J; bases unmatched to any gene: 11. The V gene's germline CDR1 is MDHEN and CDR2 SYDVKM. The CDR3 DNA is TGTGCCAGCAGAACAACGGGACAGGGTCTGGATGGCTACACCTTC. Its translation is CASRTTGQGLDGYTF.

Turning to this clone: At one end, the junction sequence differs from germline, possibly due to a read error. This sequence joins TRBV7-7 and TRBJ2-5, with 8 nucleotides matching TRBD2. The CDR3 extends over 15 amino acids. Per germline, CDR1 SSHAT and CDR2 FNYEAQ (reference sequence). The CDR3 protein is CASSFLAGSQETQYF. The CDR3 DNA sequence: TGTGCTAGCAGCTTCCTAGCGGGCTCTCAAGAGACCCAGTACTTC.

On this clone: The junction departs from germline at one end; a sequencing error may be responsible. The chain links TRBV7-7 to TRBJ2-7, with 12 bases identical to TRBD1. Germline CDR1 SSHAT, CDR2 FNYEAQ (reference sequence). This CDR3 is built from 15 residues. CDR3 sequence (DNA): TGTGCTAGCAGCCCCGGGACAGGGGGCTCTTACGAGCAGTACTTC. It translates to CASSPGTGGSYEQYF.

The chain couples TRBV5-4 to TRBJ2-5; 13 bases map to TRBD2. The germline V gene encodes CDR1 SGHNT and CDR2 YYREEE (reference sequence). V lost 4 bases, J lost 0 bases, and 3 bases stayed unmatched. The CDR3 consists of 16 residues. The CDR3 DNA reads TGTGCCAGCAGCCAAGGGACTAGCGGGAACCAAGAGACCCAGTACTTC. This encodes CASSQGTSGNQETQYF.

This rearrangement joins TRBV19 to TRBJ2-3, with 8 bases identical to TRBD2. This CDR3 is 14 amino acids long. Germline V gene data show CDR1 as LNHDA and CDR2 as SQIVND (reference sequence). The V and J ends lost 3 bases and 5 bases, in that order; junction bases with no gene match: 4. The DNA of the CDR3 is TGTGCCAGTAGTATTGAAGCGGGAGAAGATACGCAGTATTTT. Translating gives CASSIEAGEDTQYF.

This chain connects TRBV29-1 to TRBJ2-1, with TRBD2 identical over 7 bases. J was trimmed by 6 bases and V by 0 bases; bases with no gene match: 14. CDR1 and CDR2 from the germline V gene are SQVTM and ANQGSEA. This CDR3 contains 17 residues. CDR3 protein: CSVEDGLGTPAGNEQFF. For the CDR3, the DNA is TGCAGCGTTGAAGATGGACTAGGGACTCCCGCCGGCAATGAGCAGTTCTTC.

The CDR3 sequence is CATTPGQGRQPQHF. The CDR3 region has the DNA TGTGCCACCACTCCGGGACAGGGACGTCAGCCCCAGCATTTT. The gene calls are TRBV10-3 and TRBJ1-5; 9 positions agree with TRBD1. The CDR3 has 14 amino acids. Germline CDR1 ENHRY, CDR2 SYGVKD. J gave up 6 bases and V 10 bases, and 10 bases lay outside the gene matches.

The genes are TRBV5-4 and TRBJ2-7; perhaps TRBD1 as D (6 bases). Germline loops: CDR1 SGHNT, CDR2 YYREEE (reference sequence). The CDR3 runs to 13 residues. Trimming removed 9 bases at V and 2 bases at J, with 15 bases between. The CDR3 bases are TGTGCCACCGGGGACAAGCCAACCTACGAGCAGTACTTC. This sequence encodes CATGDKPTYEQYF.

This rearrangement joins TRBV5-4 to TRBJ2-7; D could derive from TRBD1 or TRBD2 (6 bases each). Germline CDR1 is SGHNT and CDR2 is YYREEE (reference sequence). Trimming removed 4 bases at V and 6 bases at J, with 11 bases between. The CDR3 length is 12 residues. CDR3 nucleotides: TGTGCCAGCAGCCTGGGGGGCTCCGAGCAGTACTTC. It specifies CASSLGGSEQYF.

This chain uses TRBV28 with TRBJ2-7; TRBD2 matches at 12 bases. J lost 2 bases, V lost 4 bases, and 9 bases had no gene match. Germline V lookup: CDR1 MDHEN, CDR2 SYDVKM. The CDR3 consists of 17 residues. The CDR3 region has the DNA TGTGCCAGCAGTTCCCCGTTCGGACTAGCGGGAACCTACGAGCAGTACTTC. Translation: CASSSPFGLAGTYEQYF.

This chain connects TRBV6-7 to TRBJ1-5; a weak D match, TRBD1 (5 bases). TRBV6-7 is placed among ORFs of uncertain function. V lost 2 bases and J 3 bases, leaving 14 bases between the germline ends. The CDR3 totals 16 residues. The CDR3, as DNA: TGTGCCAGCAGTTACGAGAAGGGGTTTAACAATCAGCCCCAGCATTTT. It encodes CASSYEKGFNNQPQHF.